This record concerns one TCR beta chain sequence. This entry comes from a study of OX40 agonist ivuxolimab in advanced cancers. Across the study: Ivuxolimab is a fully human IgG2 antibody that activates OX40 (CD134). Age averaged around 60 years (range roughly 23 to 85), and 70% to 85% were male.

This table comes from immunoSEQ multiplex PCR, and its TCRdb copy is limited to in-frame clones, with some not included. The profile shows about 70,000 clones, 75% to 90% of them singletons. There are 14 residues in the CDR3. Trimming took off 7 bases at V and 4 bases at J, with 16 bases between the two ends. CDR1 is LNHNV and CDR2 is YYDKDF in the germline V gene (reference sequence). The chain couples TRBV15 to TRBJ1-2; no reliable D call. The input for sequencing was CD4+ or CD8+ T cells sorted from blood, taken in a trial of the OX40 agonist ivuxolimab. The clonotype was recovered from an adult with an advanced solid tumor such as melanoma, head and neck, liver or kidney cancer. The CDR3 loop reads CATTLGPGSYGYTF. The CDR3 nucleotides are TGTGCCACCACCCTAGGACCGGGGTCCTATGGCTACACCTTC.